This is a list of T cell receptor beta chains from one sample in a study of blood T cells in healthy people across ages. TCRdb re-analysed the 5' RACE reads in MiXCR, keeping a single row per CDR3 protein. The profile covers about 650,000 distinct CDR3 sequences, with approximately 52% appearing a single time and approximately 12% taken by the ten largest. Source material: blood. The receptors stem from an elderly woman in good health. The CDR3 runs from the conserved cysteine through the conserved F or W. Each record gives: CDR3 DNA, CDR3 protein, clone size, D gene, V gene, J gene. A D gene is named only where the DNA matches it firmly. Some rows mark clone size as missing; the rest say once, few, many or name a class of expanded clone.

DNA: TGTGCCAGCAGCCCTCAGGGGGCCCAGGGGTATGGCTACACCTTC
CDR3: CASSPQGAQGYGYTF
size: -
D: TRBD1
V: TRBV4-2
J: TRBJ1-2

DNA: TGCAGCGTCGTAGGGGGCGATTACAATGAGCAGTTCTTC
CDR3: CSVVGGDYNEQFF
size: many
D: TRBD1
V: TRBV29-1
J: TRBJ2-1

DNA: TGCAGTGTTGAACCCCATAGGGGGAGGGTCAGATACGAGCAGTACTTC
CDR3: CSVEPHRGRVRYEQYF
size: many
D: -
V: TRBV20-1
J: TRBJ2-7

DNA: TGTGCCAGCGAACAGTTAAGTGAGCAGTACTTC
CDR3: CASEQLSEQYF
size: once
D: -
V: TRBV2
J: TRBJ2-7

DNA: TGTGCCAGCAGCCCTGCCCTAGAGCGGGGCCGGACTAATGAGCAGTTCTTC
CDR3: CASSPALERGRTNEQFF
size: many
D: TRBD2
V: TRBV4-2
J: TRBJ2-1

DNA: TGCGCCAGCAGCCAGGGCACTAGCGGGGCCTACAATGAGCAGTACTTC
CDR3: CASSQGTSGAYNEQYF
size: few
D: TRBD2
V: TRBV4-1
J: TRBJ2-7

DNA: TGCGCCAGCAGCTCCCTCCCAAGCCGGGACAGTAGCACAGATACGCAGTATTTT
CDR3: CASSSLPSRDSSTDTQYF
size: many
D: TRBD1
V: TRBV5-1
J: TRBJ2-3

DNA: TGTGCCAGCAGCTTAGAGCTTAGCAATCAGCCCCAGCATTTT
CDR3: CASSLELSNQPQHF
size: -
D: -
V: TRBV7-8
J: TRBJ1-5

DNA: TGTGCCAGCAGTTTAAAGGGGAGAGGGGGTGGAGTCACAGATACGCAGTATTTT
CDR3: CASSLKGRGGGVTDTQYF
size: few
D: -
V: TRBV27
J: TRBJ2-3

DNA: TGCGCCAGCAGCCTCCGTTACTCTCCCTACGAGCAGTTCTTC
CDR3: CASSLRYSPYEQFF
size: -
D: -
V: TRBV3-1
J: TRBJ2-1

DNA: TGCAGCGTTGAGGGGGGGGCATATGGCTATGGCTACACCTTC
CDR3: CSVEGGAYGYGYTF
size: -
D: -
V: TRBV29-1
J: TRBJ1-2

DNA: TGTGCCAGCAGCTCACGGTACGGCCGGACGTTCTTC
CDR3: CASSSRYGRTFF
size: once
D: -
V: TRBV7-9
J: TRBJ2-1

DNA: TGTGCCAGCAGCCAAGAATCCCCACGTGAAGCTTTCTTT
CDR3: CASSQESPREAFF
size: once
D: -
V: TRBV4-2
J: TRBJ1-1

DNA: TGTGCCAGTAGACAAGGCCAGCAGCCCCAGCATTTT
CDR3: CASRQGQQPQHF
size: -
D: -
V: TRBV12-3/TRBV12-4
J: TRBJ1-5

DNA: TGTGCCAGCAGCGTTCAGACAGGTGGGGACACCGGGGAGCTGTTTTTT
CDR3: CASSVQTGGDTGELFF
size: -
D: -
V: TRBV9
J: TRBJ2-2

DNA: TGTGCCAGCAGCTTAAGTCACTTCGATCAGCCCCAGCATTTT
CDR3: CASSLSHFDQPQHF
size: many
D: -
V: TRBV5-5
J: TRBJ1-5

DNA: TGCAGTGCTAGTACGGGTTTAGGCAGGGCTAATGAGCAGTTCTTC
CDR3: CSASTGLGRANEQFF
size: -
D: -
V: TRBV20-1
J: TRBJ2-1

DNA: TGTGCCAGCAGCTTAACAGACACCTACGAGCAGTACTTC
CDR3: CASSLTDTYEQYF
size: many
D: -
V: TRBV7-8
J: TRBJ2-7

DNA: TGTGCCATCAGTGACCCAAGATCCTACAATGAGCAGTTCTTC
CDR3: CAISDPRSYNEQFF
size: many
D: -
V: TRBV10-3
J: TRBJ2-1

DNA: TGTGCCAGCAGCCCGGGAGCGGCATTGGGGCAGTTCTTC
CDR3: CASSPGAALGQFF
size: once
D: -
V: TRBV11-3
J: TRBJ2-1

DNA: TGCGCCAGCAGCCGACGGGACGTATACTCCTACAATGAGCAGTTCTTC
CDR3: CASSRRDVYSYNEQFF
size: -
D: -
V: TRBV28
J: TRBJ2-1

DNA: TGTGCCAGCAGCGCTGGGACTAGCGGAGCGACCTACAATGAGCAGTTCTTC
CDR3: CASSAGTSGATYNEQFF
size: many
D: TRBD2
V: TRBV7-6
J: TRBJ2-1

DNA: TGTGCCAGCAGCCCTGGGCTAGCGGGGTTCACAGATACGCAGTATTTT
CDR3: CASSPGLAGFTDTQYF
size: -
D: TRBD2
V: TRBV14
J: TRBJ2-3

DNA: TGTGCCAGCACCCCCGGACAGCCCATGAACACTGAAGCTTTCTTT
CDR3: CASTPGQPMNTEAFF
size: -
D: -
V: TRBV12-3/TRBV12-4
J: TRBJ1-1

DNA: TGCAGCGTTGACGGGGGAAGGGACTACAATGAGCAGTTCTTC
CDR3: CSVDGGRDYNEQFF
size: -
D: -
V: TRBV29-1
J: TRBJ2-1

DNA: TGCGCCAGCAGCTTGGAGGGTTGGGACACCGGGGAGCTGTTTTTT
CDR3: CASSLEGWDTGELFF
size: once
D: -
V: TRBV5-1
J: TRBJ2-2

DNA: TGTGCCAGCAGTTACTCAGGGGGAGGAGGCTACGAGCAGTACTTC
CDR3: CASSYSGGGGYEQYF
size: -
D: -
V: TRBV6-6
J: TRBJ2-7

DNA: TGTGCCAGCAGAGTTGGGGCCCTCAATGAGCAGTTCTTC
CDR3: CASRVGALNEQFF
size: few
D: -
V: TRBV12-3/TRBV12-4
J: TRBJ2-1

DNA: TGTGCTAGTGGAACCCTCTCGGATACGCAGTATTTT
CDR3: CASGTLSDTQYF
size: -
D: -
V: TRBV12-5
J: TRBJ2-3

DNA: TGTGCCAGCAGCAACGGGGTTGGGGGGCAAGAAAAACTGTTTTTT
CDR3: CASSNGVGGQEKLFF
size: -
D: -
V: TRBV12-3/TRBV12-4
J: TRBJ1-4

DNA: TGTGCCAGCAGCTTCCAATCGGGACAGGGGAACACAGATACGCAGTATTTT
CDR3: CASSFQSGQGNTDTQYF
size: -
D: TRBD1
V: TRBV7-9
J: TRBJ2-3

DNA: TGCAGTGCTATTCTAGCGGGAGACGCAGATACGCAGTATTTT
CDR3: CSAILAGDADTQYF
size: -
D: TRBD2
V: TRBV20-1
J: TRBJ2-3

DNA: TGTGCCAGCGGTGGACAGGGGGCGCTTAGAGAGACCCAGTACTTC
CDR3: CASGGQGALRETQYF
size: -
D: TRBD1
V: TRBV6-6
J: TRBJ2-5

DNA: TGTGCCAGCAGCCCCAGGGGTCGGAGCTCCTACAATGGGCAGTTCTTC
CDR3: CASSPRGRSSYNGQFF
size: few
D: -
V: TRBV11-2
J: TRBJ2-1

DNA: TGTGCCAGCAGCGCTCGGACTGAGTCCTACAATGAGCAGTTCTTC
CDR3: CASSARTESYNEQFF
size: many
D: -
V: TRBV9
J: TRBJ2-1

DNA: TGTGCCAGCAGTTGGACTAGAGGGAGCACAGATACGCAGTATTTT
CDR3: CASSWTRGSTDTQYF
size: -
D: TRBD2
V: TRBV12-3/TRBV12-4
J: TRBJ2-3